This is a list of T cell receptor beta chains from one sample in a study of cytomegalovirus exposure and HLA in healthy donors. TCRdb's copy holds only in-frame clones and misses some; the assay was immunoSEQ multiplex PCR. The listing records about 74,000 clones. The sample comprised PBMCs. The receptors here all came from a female donor in good health and CMV-seropositive. The CDR3 runs from the conserved cysteine through the conserved F or W. A D gene is named only where the DNA matches it firmly.

D gene	J gene	V gene	CDR3 protein	CDR3 DNA
NA	TRBJ2-3	TRBV28	CASGRPGQTAGTQYF	TGTGCCAGCGGCCGACCAGGACAGACTGCGGGTACGCAGTATTTT
NA	TRBJ2-3	TRBV7-3	CASSLWAGRGTDTQYF	TGTGCCAGCAGCTTATGGGCGGGGAGGGGGACAGATACGCAGTATTTT
NA	TRBJ1-2	TRBV5-5	CASSPPSQGYTF	TGTGCCAGCAGCCCCCCGAGTCAAGGCTACACCTTC
TRBD2	TRBJ2-1	TRBV2	CASRLRLAGGPNEQFF	TGTGCCAGCAGACTCCGACTAGCGGGAGGCCCCAATGAGCAGTTCTTC
TRBD2	TRBJ2-7	TRBV7-6	CASSSGRAGEQYF	TGTGCCAGCAGCAGCGGGAGGGCCGGTGAGCAGTACTTC
TRBD2	TRBJ2-7	TRBV28	CASSHGLAGEYF	TGTGCCAGCAGCCACGGGCTAGCGGGAGAGTACTTC
TRBD2	TRBJ2-1	TRBV29-1	CSGARLAGYNEQFF	TGCAGCGGAGCCCGACTAGCGGGATACAATGAGCAGTTCTTC
TRBD2	TRBJ2-1	TRBV15	CATSRAGTNYNEQFF	TGTGCCACCAGCAGGGCCGGGACTAACTACAATGAGCAGTTCTTC
NA	TRBJ1-1	TRBV6-5	CASKTDRSYTEAFF	TGTGCCAGCAAGACAGACAGGAGCTACACTGAAGCTTTCTTT
NA	TRBJ1-2	TRBV28	CASSPRELNYGYTF	TGTGCCAGCAGCCCCAGGGAACTAAACTATGGCTACACCTTC
TRBD1	TRBJ2-7	TRBV28	CASTSGQRTYEQYF	TGTGCCAGCACCTCGGGACAGAGAACCTACGAGCAGTACTTC
NA	TRBJ2-5	TRBV7-2	CASSLDKTETQYF	TGTGCCAGCAGCCTAGACAAAACGGAGACCCAGTACTTC
NA	TRBJ1-1	TRBV2	CASSEMGAWTEAFF	TGTGCCAGCAGTGAAATGGGGGCTTGGACTGAAGCTTTCTTT
NA	TRBJ1-3	TRBV7-9	CASSRASVGNTIYF	TGTGCCAGCAGCCGTGCGTCCGTCGGAAACACCATATATTTT
TRBD1	TRBJ2-7	TRBV28	CASRGTGGGVNPYEQYF	TGTGCCAGCAGAGGGACAGGGGGTGGGGTAAATCCCTACGAGCAGTACTTC
TRBD2	TRBJ2-1	TRBV4-2	CASSYRAGGTEADEQFF	TGTGCCAGCAGCTACCGAGCGGGAGGTACGGAGGCAGATGAGCAGTTCTTC
TRBD1	TRBJ1-6	TRBV9	CASSVNPGTGDSPLHF	TGTGCCAGCAGCGTAAATCCCGGGACAGGGGATTCACCCCTCCACTTT
TRBD1	TRBJ1-2	TRBV6-1	CASSEHRGYGYTF	TGTGCCAGCAGTGAACACAGGGGATATGGCTACACCTTC
NA	TRBJ1-6	TRBV5-6	CASSLGGNFRALHF	TGTGCCAGCAGCCTCGGTGGCAATTTTCGGGCCCTCCACTTT
NA	TRBJ1-1	TRBV5-4	CASSLRGYTEAFF	TGTGCCAGCAGCCTAAGGGGGTACACTGAAGCTTTCTTT
TRBD1	TRBJ1-3	TRBV5-1	CASSQGANRNTIYF	TGCGCCAGCAGTCAGGGGGCCAACAGAAACACCATATATTTT
TRBD1	TRBJ2-5	TRBV18	CASSPTSGQGETQYF	TGTGCCAGCTCACCCACCTCAGGACAGGGGGAGACCCAGTACTTC
NA	TRBJ1-5	TRBV27	CASRQGGLSNQPQHF	TGCGCCAGCAGGCAGGGAGGCCTTAGCAATCAGCCCCAGCATTTT
TRBD1	TRBJ2-5	TRBV30	CARSQGENGETQYF	TGTGCCCGGAGTCAGGGGGAGAATGGAGAGACCCAGTACTTC
NA	TRBJ2-1	TRBV27	CASRLQGSNEQFF	TGTGCCAGCAGACTACAGGGCAGCAATGAGCAGTTCTTC
NA	TRBJ1-3	TRBV19	CASSKVPDFGNTIYF	TGTGCCAGTAGTAAAGTTCCGGACTTTGGAAACACCATATATTTT
NA	TRBJ2-7	TRBV7-6	CASSLGRYYEQYF	TGTGCCAGCAGCTTAGGCAGGTATTACGAGCAGTACTTC
TRBD2	TRBJ2-7	TRBV28	CASSLGTSGRISYEQYF	TGTGCCAGCAGCCTCGGGACTAGCGGGAGAATAAGCTACGAGCAGTACTTC
TRBD1	TRBJ1-2	TRBV29-1	CSVGGTGNYGYTF	TGCAGCGTCGGGGGGACAGGCAACTATGGCTACACCTTC
NA	TRBJ1-2	TRBV2	CASRISGDGYTF	TGTGCCAGTAGAATTTCGGGGGATGGCTACACCTTC
TRBD1	TRBJ2-7	TRBV14	CASRKGGQSYEQYF	TGTGCCAGCAGGAAAGGGGGACAGTCCTACGAGCAGTACTTC
NA	TRBJ2-6	TRBV15	CATSRTARGAVSVSGANVLTF	TGTGCCACCAGCAGAACCGCCCGGGGGGCGGTAAGTGTTTCTGGGGCCAACGTCCTGACTTTC
NA	TRBJ2-3	TRBV15	CATSRVSGAIRTDTQYF	TGTGCCACCAGCAGGGTCTCAGGGGCGATTCGCACAGATACGCAGTATTTT
NA	TRBJ2-7	TRBV28	CASSLLDSGQYF	TGTGCCAGCAGTTTACTCGACTCTGGGCAGTACTTC
TRBD1	TRBJ1-4	TRBV30	CAWSGRTGRTNEKLFF	TGTGCCTGGAGTGGGCGGACAGGCAGGACTAATGAAAAACTGTTTTTT
TRBD2	TRBJ2-2	TRBV10-1	CASILWREVGGELFF	TGCGCCAGCATCCTATGGCGGGAGGTGGGCGGGGAGCTGTTTTTT
TRBD2	TRBJ2-1	TRBV7-9	CASSAKGLAGGSEQFF	TGTGCCAGCAGCGCAAAGGGACTAGCGGGGGGTAGTGAGCAGTTCTTC
TRBD2	TRBJ2-3	TRBV5-6	CASSLASGSSDTQYF	TGTGCCAGCAGCTTGGCAAGCGGGAGTTCAGATACGCAGTATTTT
NA	TRBJ1-4	TRBV27	CASSFARNEKLFF	TGTGCCAGCAGTTTTGCTAGAAATGAAAAACTGTTTTTT
TRBD1	TRBJ2-7	TRBV7-9	CASSLQGADEQYF	TGTGCCAGCAGCTTACAGGGGGCGGACGAGCAGTACTTC
TRBD1	TRBJ2-7	TRBV4-1	CASSFPGQGSYEQYF	TGCGCCAGCAGCTTTCCGGGACAGGGATCCTACGAGCAGTACTTC
TRBD2	TRBJ2-1	TRBV7-2	CASSLGGLAQENEQFF	TGTGCCAGCAGCTTGGGAGGACTAGCGCAGGAGAATGAGCAGTTCTTC
TRBD1	TRBJ2-1	TRBV9	CASSGRTGVYNEQFF	TGTGCCAGCAGCGGAAGGACAGGAGTTTACAATGAGCAGTTCTTC
TRBD2	TRBJ2-1	TRBV7-6	CASSFSSGRDNEQFF	TGTGCCAGCAGCTTTTCTAGCGGGAGGGACAATGAGCAGTTCTTC
NA	TRBJ2-5	TRBV13	CASSLRRAERETQYF	TGTGCCAGCAGCCTCCGGAGGGCCGAAAGAGAGACCCAGTACTTC
NA	TRBJ1-2	TRBV5-1	CASSLVATNYGYTF	TGCGCCAGCAGCTTGGTGGCCACTAACTATGGCTACACCTTC
NA	TRBJ2-7	TRBV18	CASSPGGSYEQYF	TGTGCCAGCTCACCAGGGGGCTCTTACGAGCAGTACTTC
TRBD1	TRBJ2-5	TRBV4-2	CASSYRTGTGEQYF	TGTGCCAGCAGCTATAGGACAGGGACGGGTGAGCAGTACTTC
TRBD1	TRBJ1-1	TRBV5-1	CASQLYPGTGIEAFF	TGCGCCAGCCAGCTGTATCCCGGGACAGGGATTGAAGCTTTCTTT
TRBD1	TRBJ1-2	TRBV10-3	CAISDDRGRGLGYTF	TGTGCCATCAGTGACGACAGGGGGCGAGGGCTTGGCTACACCTTC
NA	TRBJ2-5	TRBV6-6	CASSDFARPEKTQYF	TGTGCCAGCAGCGACTTCGCGCGCCCTGAAAAGACCCAGTACTTC